Listed below are T cell receptor beta chains from one sample, sequenced in a study of blood T cells in healthy people across ages. One entry per CDR3 protein results from TCRdb running MiXCR on the 5' RACE reads. The sample shows over 1,200,000 distinct CDR3 sequences, approximately 59% of them seen only once. Sequencing was performed on blood. Receptor source: a man in his late teens or twenties in good health. CDR3s include the opening cysteine and the closing phenylalanine or tryptophan.

v_gene	j_gene	CDR3aa
TRBV7-2	TRBJ2-1	CASSSSGRGYEQFF
TRBV6-5	TRBJ1-2	CASSYIPGAYGYTF
TRBV6-5	TRBJ2-7	CASSYMGEQYF
TRBV11-3	TRBJ2-1	CASSLGAVTEQFF
TRBV4-3	TRBJ2-7	CASSQTGTEYEQYF
TRBV7-2	TRBJ2-4	CASSLVGSNIQYF
TRBV7-9	TRBJ2-1	CASSFSAAEQFF
TRBV20-1	TRBJ2-5	CSASLGGVGETQYF
TRBV7-9	TRBJ1-2	CASSLDSDIVGYTF
TRBV25-1	TRBJ2-1	CASSERTSSNEQFF
TRBV4-2	TRBJ2-1	CASSQAGGGYEQFF
TRBV29-1	TRBJ2-1	CSAGGLFDEQFF
TRBV7-9	TRBJ2-2	CASSFSDRGPGELFF
TRBV2	TRBJ1-5	CASKSAEPQHF
TRBV10-3	TRBJ1-1	CAISLSQGTSTEAFF